These T cell receptor beta chains were read from a single sample in a study of glioma-infiltrating T cells. A single record per CDR3 protein comes from TCRdb applying MiXCR to the multiplex PCR reads. The data contain fewer than 250,000 distinct CDR3 sequences, roughly 32% of them singletons. Source material: glioma tissue, nonneoplastic brain tissue, or PBMCs (not recorded which). The receptors derive from a human donor with low-grade glioma or glioblastoma, undergoing nonglioma brain surgery, or in good health (not recorded which). CDR3s include the opening cysteine and the closing phenylalanine or tryptophan. The D gene is left open where the match is weak. The size entry is marked missing in some rows and otherwise reads once, few, many or a size class.

V: TRBV6-2/TRBV6-3
J: TRBJ2-3
size: medium-sized
D: .
CDR3: CASSFAGDTQYF
DNA: TGTGCCAGCAGTTTCGCCGGCGATACGCAGTATTTT

V: TRBV29-1
J: TRBJ1-1
size: .
D: .
CDR3: CSVGIQQDTEASF
DNA: TGCAGCGTTGGGATACAACAGGACACTGAAGCTTCCTTT

V: TRBV3-1
J: TRBJ1-1
size: many
D: TRBD1
CDR3: CASSNGQGDTEAFF
DNA: TGTGCCAGCAGCAACGGACAGGGAGACACTGAAGCTTTCTTT

V: TRBV7-8
J: TRBJ2-7
size: many
D: TRBD2
CDR3: CASSSNWAASGRAYEQYF
DNA: TGTGCCAGCAGCTCAAACTGGGCTGCTAGCGGGAGGGCCTACGAGCAGTACTTC

V: TRBV5-4
J: TRBJ1-2
size: few
D: .
CDR3: CASSLAVTNNYGYTF
DNA: TGTGCCAGCAGCTTGGCTGTCACGAATAACTATGGCTACACCTTC

V: TRBV20-1
J: TRBJ1-1
size: .
D: .
CDR3: CSAKGEGIVAEAFF
DNA: TGCAGTGCTAAAGGGGAAGGCATCGTCGCTGAAGCTTTCTTT

V: TRBV7-2
J: TRBJ1-5
size: many
D: .
CDR3: CASSFLDQPQHF
DNA: TGTGCCAGCAGCTTTTTAGATCAGCCCCAGCATTTT

V: TRBV6-6
J: TRBJ2-5
size: .
D: TRBD1
CDR3: CASSWTGQGMGTQYF
DNA: TGTGCCAGCAGTTGGACGGGACAGGGGATGGGGACCCAGTACTTC

V: TRBV28
J: TRBJ2-7
size: many
D: .
CDR3: CASSFWREPEQYF
DNA: TGTGCCAGCAGTTTTTGGCGGGAACCCGAGCAGTACTTC

V: TRBV5-6
J: TRBJ2-7
size: .
D: .
CDR3: CASSLAIFFSKLYEQYF
DNA: TGTGCCAGCAGCTTGGCCATCTTTTTCAGTAAACTATACGAGCAGTACTTC

V: TRBV6-6
J: TRBJ2-1
size: many
D: TRBD2
CDR3: CASSYPGLAGGNEQFF
DNA: TGTGCCAGCAGTTACCCGGGACTAGCGGGAGGGAATGAGCAGTTCTTC

V: TRBV27
J: TRBJ2-7
size: few
D: TRBD2
CDR3: CASRPYSGRAYEQYF
DNA: TGTGCCAGCAGACCTTATAGCGGGAGGGCTTACGAGCAGTACTTC

V: TRBV7-2
J: TRBJ1-5
size: many
D: .
CDR3: CASSLTGPQHF
DNA: TGTGCCAGCAGCTTGACAGGGCCCCAGCATTTT

V: TRBV19
J: TRBJ2-3
size: many
D: TRBD2
CDR3: CASSIGTSREGRDTQYF
DNA: TGTGCCAGTAGTATAGGAACTTCGCGGGAGGGCCGAGATACGCAGTATTTT

V: TRBV5-4
J: TRBJ2-2
size: many
D: .
CDR3: CATTSRGPNTGELFF
DNA: TGTGCCACAACGAGTCGGGGCCCAAACACCGGGGAGCTGTTTTTT

V: TRBV5-4
J: TRBJ2-7
size: .
D: .
CDR3: CASSSYRESSYEQYF
DNA: TGTGCCAGCAGCTCATACCGGGAGAGCTCCTACGAGCAGTACTTC

V: TRBV12-3/TRBV12-4
J: TRBJ1-5
size: many
D: .
CDR3: CASRDGNQPQHF
DNA: TGTGCCAGCAGGGACGGCAATCAGCCCCAGCATTTT

V: TRBV7-9
J: TRBJ2-1
size: many
D: .
CDR3: CASSLGISQANEQFF
DNA: TGTGCCAGCAGCTTAGGCATTTCCCAGGCCAATGAGCAGTTCTTC

V: TRBV7-9
J: TRBJ2-4
size: many
D: TRBD1
CDR3: CASSQDRGVLAKNIQYF
DNA: TGTGCCAGCAGCCAGGACAGGGGCGTCTTGGCCAAAAACATTCAGTACTTC

V: TRBV6-2/TRBV6-3
J: TRBJ2-3
size: many
D: .
CDR3: CASSYRGWYQTDTQYF
DNA: TGTGCCAGCAGTTATCGTGGGTGGTACCAAACAGATACGCAGTATTTT

V: TRBV28
J: TRBJ2-1
size: many
D: .
CDR3: CASSPGTGWFF
DNA: TGTGCCAGCAGTCCTGGGACGGGTTGGTTCTTC

V: TRBV30
J: TRBJ1-5
size: .
D: .
CDR3: CACSVRGNQPQHF
DNA: TGTGCCTGCAGTGTCCGGGGCAATCAGCCCCAGCATTTT

V: TRBV19
J: TRBJ1-4
size: .
D: .
CDR3: CASNRRGGRDEKLFF
DNA: TGTGCCAGTAACCGTAGGGGGGGTCGGGATGAAAAACTGTTTTTT

V: TRBV19
J: TRBJ1-1
size: many
D: .
CDR3: CASSMGGTEAFF
DNA: TGTGCCAGTAGTATGGGGGGCACTGAAGCTTTCTTT

V: TRBV13
J: TRBJ2-1
size: .
D: TRBD2
CDR3: CASSVGLAGNNEQFF
DNA: TGTGCCAGCAGCGTCGGACTAGCTGGAAACAATGAGCAGTTCTTC

V: TRBV7-3
J: TRBJ2-1
size: .
D: .
CDR3: CASSLNRDGEQFF
DNA: TGTGCCAGCAGCTTAAATCGAGACGGTGAGCAGTTCTTC

V: TRBV20-1
J: TRBJ1-1
size: many
D: TRBD1
CDR3: CSASRIGTGIGNTEAFF
DNA: TGCAGTGCTAGCCGCATCGGGACAGGAATAGGGAACACTGAAGCTTTCTTT

V: TRBV20-1
J: TRBJ1-3
size: many
D: TRBD1
CDR3: CSARNRGSGNTIYF
DNA: TGCAGTGCTAGAAACAGGGGCTCTGGAAACACCATATATTTT

V: TRBV20-1
J: TRBJ2-7
size: many
D: TRBD2
CDR3: CSASNGLAGTSYEQYF
DNA: TGCAGTGCTAGTAATGGACTAGCGGGAACTTCGTACGAGCAGTACTTC

V: TRBV9
J: TRBJ1-3
size: .
D: .
CDR3: CASSVDLQSSGNTIYF
DNA: TGTGCCAGCAGCGTAGACCTACAGAGCTCTGGAAACACCATATATTTT

V: TRBV12-3/TRBV12-4
J: TRBJ2-7
size: many
D: .
CDR3: CASSSRGRDEQYF
DNA: TGTGCCAGCAGTTCTCGAGGTCGGGACGAGCAGTACTTC

V: TRBV4-1
J: TRBJ2-7
size: .
D: TRBD1
CDR3: CASSQQTGTEQYF
DNA: TGCGCCAGCAGCCAACAGACAGGGACCGAGCAGTACTTC

V: TRBV4-2
J: TRBJ2-7
size: .
D: TRBD2
CDR3: CASSQDIEVAGGFSYEQYF
DNA: TGTGCCAGCAGCCAAGATATTGAGGTAGCGGGAGGATTCTCCTACGAGCAGTACTTC

V: TRBV20-1
J: TRBJ1-1
size: many
D: .
CDR3: CSARDRRGNTEAFF
DNA: TGCAGTGCTAGAGATCGACGGGGGAACACTGAAGCTTTCTTT

V: TRBV10-3
J: TRBJ2-7
size: .
D: TRBD2
CDR3: CAVGPTSGSIYEQYF
DNA: TGTGCCGTCGGCCCTACTAGCGGGAGTATCTACGAGCAGTACTTC

V: TRBV4-1
J: TRBJ2-7
size: .
D: TRBD2
CDR3: CASSQVLAASSYEQYF
DNA: TGCGCCAGCAGCCAAGTACTAGCGGCAAGCTCCTACGAGCAGTACTTC

V: TRBV28
J: TRBJ2-7
size: many
D: TRBD1
CDR3: CASSLPPGQGSDEQYF
DNA: TGTGCCAGCAGTTTACCCCCGGGACAGGGGTCGGACGAGCAGTACTTC

V: TRBV19
J: TRBJ1-1
size: many
D: TRBD1
CDR3: CASSSRTGEAFF
DNA: TGTGCCAGTAGTAGCAGGACAGGGGAAGCTTTCTTT

V: TRBV5-5
J: TRBJ2-1
size: .
D: TRBD1
CDR3: CASSLYETGVGNGQFF
DNA: TGTGCCAGCAGCTTGTACGAGACAGGGGTTGGAAATGGGCAGTTCTTC